This T cell receptor (beta chain) was sequenced for a study of early T cells in non-severe SARS-CoV-2 infection. General study results and limits: Lookups in VDJdb leaned toward anti-spike CD8 responses and missed private and CD4 specificities.

This clonotype has ten or more counts. Its antigen remains unknown. The TCR library protocol attached unique molecular identifiers to the individual cDNA molecules. A single record per CDR3 protein comes from TCRdb applying MiXCR to the 5' RACE reads. The sample lists approximately 90,000 distinct CDR3 sequences, around 12% seen once, with 4.4% in the top ten. J gave up 0 bases and V 5 bases, and 12 bases lay outside the gene matches. The V gene's germline CDR1 is SNHLY and CDR2 FYNNEI. The CDR3 sequence is 19 residues long. This chain joins TRBV2 and TRBJ2-1; 11 bases map to TRBD2. This receptor was taken from an adult who was a healthcare worker with PCR-confirmed SARS-CoV-2 infection or an uninfected control (not recorded which). The source was whole blood, collected at baseline. CDR3 sequence: CASSHNSGTSGISYNEQFF. The CDR3 DNA reads as TGTGCCAGCAGTCATAATTCCGGGACTAGCGGAATCTCCTACAATGAGCAGTTCTTC.